This T cell receptor (beta chain) was identified in a study of CD8+ T cells in alopecia areata. PBMCs served as the source from which CD4+ and CD8+ T cells were sorted. It was cDNA, reverse transcribed from extracted RNA, that served as the sequencing template. Profiled with immunoSEQ multiplex PCR; TCRdb holds only in-frame clones, not every one. The table has 110,000 to 150,000 clones, 62% seen once. This clone was counted between two and nine times. Input material: CD8+ T cells sorted from blood. This clonotype was sampled from a human donor in good health.

The CDR3 loop is CSVEAGQTYEQYF. CDR3 bases: TGCAGCGTTGAAGCGGGACAGACCTACGAGCAGTACTTC. The chain combines TRBV29-1 with TRBJ2-7; 7 bases are shared with TRBD1. CDR1 SQVTM and CDR2 ANQGSEA come from the germline V gene. This CDR3 has 13 residues. After removal of 1 base from V and 2 bases from J, the junction contained 2 bases not matched to a gene.